A single sample is the source of the 2 T cell receptor beta chains below, sequenced in a study of blood T cell repertoires in COVID-19. Only in-frame clones appear in the TCRdb table, and some are missing; sequencing was by immunoSEQ multiplex PCR. The sample lists about 210,000 clones, approximately 80% occurring once. What was sequenced was peripheral blood. These receptors were collected from a human donor in a cohort sampled during active COVID-19.

This clone was seen only once. CDR3 region: CASSPLPSGGSNEQFF. The CDR3 DNA reads TGTGCCAGCAGCCCCCTTCCTAGCGGGGGTTCCAATGAGCAGTTCTTC. The chain has TRBV7-9 and TRBJ2-1; 10 bases agree with TRBD2. The length of the CDR3 is 16 residues. V gave up 5 bases and J gave up 6 bases; unmatched junction bases: 10. CDR1 is SEHNR and CDR2 is FQNEAQ in the germline V gene (reference sequence).

This chain connects TRBV5-1 to TRBJ2-1, with a weak D call TRBD1 (6 bases). Germline-derived CDR1 and CDR2 are SGHRS and YFSETQ. This CDR3 region has 12 residues. The V and J ends lost 0 bases and 12 bases respectively, with 10 bases between them. CDR3 coding DNA: TGCGCCAGCAGCTTGGAGGGGGATTTGCAGTTCTTC. This gives the protein CASSLEGDLQFF.